This T cell receptor (beta chain) was documented in a study of blood T cell repertoires in COVID-19. Study-level information: Spain, Italy and the United States supplied samples that represented acute and convalescent COVID-19.

Germline loops: CDR1 SNHLY, CDR2 FYNNEI. The junction had 8 bases not matched to a gene; V was cut back by 6 bases and J by 4 bases. This CDR3 region has 16 residues. In the source study's methods: Reference gene primer amplification yielded estimated nucleated cell counts. TCRdb's table, derived via immunoSEQ multiplex PCR, lists solely in-frame clones and lacks some. D and trimming were read from the DNA, whereas the V and J calls and clone size are those reported in that table. The profile shows about 180,000 clones, 70% to 90% of them singletons. The sequence was collected from a human donor with active or convalescent COVID-19. The donor label of this sample is uncertain. Specimen: peripheral blood. The V call is TRBV2, the J call TRBJ2-7; TRBD2 aligns across 14 bases. CDR3 residues: CASSAGTSGSRYEQYF. In nucleotides, the CDR3 is TGTGCCAGCAGCGCCGGGACTAGCGGGAGTAGGTACGAGCAGTACTTC.